This TCR beta chain derives from a study of blood T cell repertoires in COVID-19. Repertoires were generated with immunoSEQ multiplex PCR, while TCRdb's copy carries only in-frame clones and drops some. The top ten clones hold approximately 3.4% of a sample with 50,000 to 65,000 clones, over 75% of them seen once. This sequence originates from a man aged 45-65 years with active COVID-19. Source material: peripheral blood.

CDR3 DNA: TGTGCCAGCAGCTTAAAAGGGACAGGGGTCGGCTATGGCTACACCTTC. Amino acids: CASSLKGTGVGYGYTF. The chain has TRBV7-9 and TRBJ1-2; 10 bases fit TRBD1. The V gene end was trimmed by 2 bases and the J gene end by 4 bases; junction bases not matched to a gene: 7. Germline V CDR1 and CDR2: SEHNR, FQNEAQ (reference sequence). The CDR3 is 16 amino acids.